Shown below are 25 T cell receptor beta chains from a single sample sequenced in a study of CD8 T cells in ankylosing spondylitis. TCRdb re-called the 5' RACE reads with MiXCR, one entry per CDR3 protein. The table has 350,000 to 400,000 distinct CDR3 sequences, roughly 22% seen once. Sequenced material: blood, either unsorted or a sorted T cell fraction (not recorded which). Every receptor here comes from a male donor with ankylosing spondylitis or in good health (not recorded which).

This clonotype was observed a few times. CDR3 region: CASSLYGSLRSTDTQYF. CDR3 bases: TGTGCCAGCAGTTTATATGGCTCCCTTAGAAGCACAGATACGCAGTATTTT. This chain uses TRBV27 with TRBJ2-3; no firm D call. The CDR3 has 17 amino acids. From germline, CDR1 is MNHEY and CDR2 SMNVEV (reference sequence). V was cut by 1 base and J by 0 bases, with 14 bases left in between.

This clonotype was detected a few times. This chain links TRBV5-1 with TRBJ2-7; 8 bases align to TRBD1. The CDR3 contains 16 residues. With 4 bases clipped from V and 0 bases from J, the junction kept 9 bases outside the gene matches. Per germline, CDR1 SGHRS and CDR2 YFSETQ. The CDR3 DNA reads as TGCGCCAGCAGCCTCGGACAGGGACAAAGCTCCTACGAGCAGTACTTC. The encoded protein is CASSLGQGQSSYEQYF.

This clonotype appeared a few times. The genes are TRBV5-6 and TRBJ1-1; no clear D gene. The CDR3 has 15 amino acids. The V and J ends lost 5 bases and 2 bases respectively, with 16 bases between them. Germline V gene data show CDR1 as SGHDT and CDR2 as YYEEEE. The CDR3 DNA sequence: TGTGCCAGCAGGGAGAGTGAATCCTTAAACACTGAAGCTTTCTTT. Its protein is CASRESESLNTEAFF.

This clonotype was detected a few times. The J gene is TRBJ2-3, the V gene TRBV7-6; 9 bases map to TRBD1. Germline V gives CDR1 SGHVS, CDR2 FNYEAQ. This CDR3 is built from 18 residues. V was clipped by 1 base and J by 3 bases; unmatched bases: 11. The CDR3: CASSLVLPGDRVTDTQYF. The CDR3 DNA reads TGTGCCAGCAGCTTAGTACTACCCGGGGACAGGGTTACAGATACGCAGTATTTT.

A few counts support this clonotype. This sequence joins TRBV20-1 and TRBJ2-1, with D perhaps matching TRBD2 (6 bases). V lost 6 bases to trimming and J lost 0 bases, with 15 bases between them. The CDR3 is 15 amino acids. Germline loops: CDR1 DFQATT, CDR2 SNEGSKA (reference sequence). CDR3 in amino acids: CSATRDSSSYNEQFF. CDR3 sequence (DNA): TGCAGTGCAACCCGGGACTCGAGCTCCTACAATGAGCAGTTCTTC.

Concerning this clonotype: Its ends do not fully match the called genes, so a read error is possible. The rearrangement uses TRBV7-2 and TRBJ2-7; 9 positions agree with TRBD1. The CDR3 has 13 amino acids. The germline gives CDR1 SGHTA, CDR2 FQGNSA. CDR3 DNA: TGTGCCAGCAGCTCCACCGGCACGACAGGGGGTTTCTTC. It codes for CASSSTGTTGGFF.

This clonotype was detected a few times. This chain joins TRBV20-1 and TRBJ2-5; TRBD2 matches 7 bases. The V gene's germline CDR1 is DFQATT and CDR2 SNEGSKA (reference sequence). The CDR3 loop spans 15 amino acids. Unmatched junction bases numbered 5, after V lost 1 base and J lost 0 bases. CDR3: CSARVSSGNQETQYF. In DNA, the CDR3 is TGCAGTGCTAGAGTTTCTAGCGGAAACCAAGAGACCCAGTACTTC.

This chain uses TRBV29-1 with TRBJ2-1; D possibly corresponds to TRBD2 (5 bases). V shed 0 bases and J shed 3 bases, with 12 bases lying between them. Looked up from germline, CDR1 is SQVTM and CDR2 is ANQGSEA. CDR3 length: 15 residues. This chain's CDR3 is CSVEDANGDYNEQFF. The CDR3 bases are TGCAGCGTTGAAGACGCTAACGGGGACTACAATGAGCAGTTCTTC.

The chain joins TRBV19 to TRBJ2-2; a possible D gene is TRBD1 (6 bases). This CDR3 is 15 amino acids long. Trimming cost V 1 base and J 0 bases, with 6 bases left between them. CDR1 is LNHDA, CDR2 SQIVND, per germline (reference sequence). The CDR3 sequence: CASSIGQANTGELFF. CDR3 bases: TGTGCCAGTAGTATAGGACAGGCGAACACCGGGGAGCTGTTTTTT.

This clonotype was picked up many times. The chain combines TRBV12-3 or TRBV12-4 with TRBJ2-1; 13 bases line up with TRBD2. The CDR3 runs 15 residues. Trimming at V came to 6 bases and at J to 4 bases, leaving 3 bases not matched to a gene. CDR3 amino acids: CASSQTSGGYNEQFF. The CDR3 coding sequence is TGTGCCAGCAGCCAGACTAGCGGGGGGTACAATGAGCAGTTCTTC.

There are a few counts of this clonotype. The chain combines TRBV23-1 with TRBJ2-7; a weak D match, TRBD1 (6 bases). TRBV23-1 qualifies as an ORF whose function is uncertain. CDR3 size: 14 residues. The ends were cut back, 10 bases at V and 4 bases at J, with 20 bases in the middle. The CDR3 is CATPPGVRRYEQYF. CDR3 DNA sequence: TGCGCCACCCCACCAGGGGTAAGGAGGTACGAGCAGTACTTC.

This clonotype was counted between two and nine times. The chain recombines TRBV15 with TRBJ2-7, with D perhaps TRBD2 (6 bases). V gave up 2 bases and J gave up 1 base, with 12 bases separating them. The germline CDR1 and CDR2 sequences are LNHNV and YYDKDF (reference sequence). The CDR3 loop spans 15 amino acids. The CDR3 bases are TGTGCCACCAGCAGAAGCCAGGAGGGGTCCTACGAGCAGTACTTC. Encoded protein: CATSRSQEGSYEQYF. The full variable domain, its missing parts supplied by reference TRBV15 and TRBJ2-7, is DAMVIQNPRYQVTQFGKPVTLSCSQTLNHNVMYWYQQKSSQAPKLLFHYYDKDFNNEADTPDNFQSRRPNTSFCFLDIRSPGLGDTAMYLCATSRSQEGSYEQYFGPGTRLTVT.

The rearrangement uses TRBV7-9 and TRBJ2-5; 7 bases match TRBD1. CDR1 and CDR2 from the germline V gene are SEHNR and FQNEAQ (reference sequence). There are 17 residues in the CDR3. Unmatched junction bases numbered 13, after V lost 5 bases and J lost 1 base. CDR3 region: CASSLPPPRDSQETQYF. In nucleotides, the CDR3 is TGTGCCAGCAGCCTTCCCCCACCCCGGGACAGCCAAGAGACCCAGTACTTC.

The rearrangement joins TRBV7-9 to TRBJ2-4; D remains unclear. The V gene lost 1 base and the J gene lost 8 bases, with 15 bases spanning the gap. The CDR3 covers 15 residues. Germline V gene sequence: CDR1 SEHNR, CDR2 FQNEAQ (reference sequence). The CDR3 here is CASSLEGWAHDIQYF. The DNA for the CDR3 is TGTGCCAGCAGCTTAGAAGGCTGGGCCCACGACATTCAGTACTTC.

This clonotype occurred a few times. The CDR3 here is CASSLDSTGSTEAFF. The CDR3 DNA sequence: TGTGCCAGCAGCCTGGACTCGACGGGATCCACTGAAGCTTTCTTT. V is TRBV3-1 and J is TRBJ1-1; unclear D gene. The CDR3 length is 15 residues. Trimming removed 4 bases at V and 4 bases at J, with 16 bases between. Germline V gives CDR1 LGHDT, CDR2 YNNKEL (reference sequence).

The rearrangement uses TRBV4-1 and TRBJ2-7; D remains ambiguous. The CDR3 covers 15 residues. The V end lost 0 bases, the J end lost 2 bases, and 11 bases lay between the germline ends. The germline V gene encodes CDR1 MGHRA and CDR2 YSYEKL. In DNA form, the CDR3 reads TGCGCCAGCAGCCAAGAACAAGGGATTCCCTACGAGCAGTACTTC. Its translation is CASSQEQGIPYEQYF.

In its sample, this clonotype was seen once. The chain is built from TRBV4-1 and TRBJ2-3, with D perhaps matching TRBD1 (6 bases). The CDR3 is made up of 15 amino acids. Germline values: CDR1 MGHRA, CDR2 YSYEKL. V was pared by 4 bases and J by 4 bases, with 15 bases between. CDR3 DNA: TGCGCCAGCAGCCCCAGAGCGTCAGGGGCAGATACGCAGTATTTT. Amino acid sequence: CASSPRASGADTQYF.

This clonotype came up a few times. The gene calls are TRBV2 and TRBJ2-6, with TRBD2 matching over 7 bases. The CDR3 length is 15 residues. Germline V lookup: CDR1 SNHLY, CDR2 FYNNEI. V lost 6 bases to trimming and J lost 2 bases; unmatched junction nucleotides: 4. This CDR3 is CASRPLATGANVLTF. CDR3 bases: TGTGCCAGCAGGCCACTAGCGACTGGGGCCAACGTCCTGACTTTC. Combining the CDR3 with reference TRBV2 and TRBJ2-6 gives the whole variable domain EPEVTQTPSHQVTQMGQEVILRCVPISNHLYFYWYRQILGQKVEFLVSFYNNEISEKSEIFDDQFSVERPDGSNFTLKIRSTKLEDSAMYFCASRPLATGANVLTFGAGSRLTVL.

This clonotype was seen a handful of times. The gene calls are TRBV13 and TRBJ2-1; D tentatively reads TRBD1 or TRBD2 (6 bases each). This CDR3 is built from 12 residues. The V and J ends lost 4 bases and 6 bases respectively, with 7 bases between them. From germline, CDR1 is PRHDT and CDR2 FYEKMQ (reference sequence). The CDR3 DNA reads TGTGCCAGCAGCTCGGGGGCCAATGAGCAGTTCTTC. It is translated as CASSSGANEQFF.

This clonotype was counted only a few times. V gene TRBV6-5 combines with J gene TRBJ2-1; TRBD2 is a possible D gene (7 bases). Germline CDR1 MNHEY, CDR2 SVGAGI. The CDR3 runs to 16 residues. Trimming shortened V by 3 bases and J by 1 base, and 13 bases separated the two germline ends. The DNA for the CDR3 is TGTGCCAGCAGTTATGGGGGAGGGGGGTCCTACAATGAGCAGTTCTTC. Its protein is CASSYGGGGSYNEQFF.

The chain employs TRBV15 and TRBJ2-7; TRBD1 agrees at 8 bases. Looked up from germline, CDR1 is LNHNV and CDR2 is YYDKDF (reference sequence). The trim removed 0 bases at V and 6 bases at J, leaving 7 bases unmatched. The CDR3 totals 15 residues. The CDR3, as DNA: TGTGCCACCAGCAGAGAAGACAGGGGCAACCCCGAGCAGTACTTC. It encodes CATSREDRGNPEQYF.

This clonotype was seen a few times. The chain uses TRBV5-6 and TRBJ2-1, with 8 bases aligning to TRBD2. V was clipped by 4 bases and J by 4 bases; unmatched bases: 10. The germline gives CDR1 SGHDT, CDR2 YYEEEE. The CDR3 sequence is 16 residues long. The CDR3 nucleotides read TGTGCCAGCAGCCCGGGGGGGGGCTTGCTATACAATGAGCAGTTCTTC. Protein sequence: CASSPGGGLLYNEQFF.

This clonotype was observed at least ten times. The chain has TRBV20-1 and TRBJ2-5, with 12 nucleotides matching TRBD2. Germline assignment: CDR1 DFQATT and CDR2 SNEGSKA (reference sequence). With V trimmed by 6 bases and J by 1 base, 6 bases remained unmatched. The CDR3 spans 15 residues. The CDR3 coding sequence is TGCAGTGCCGTAACTAGCGGGGGGTTCCAAGAGACCCAGTACTTC. Its protein product is CSAVTSGGFQETQYF.

This clonotype came up a few times. The V call is TRBV7-2, the J call TRBJ2-7, with D unresolved. The CDR3 has 15 amino acids. The germline V and J ends were trimmed by 4 bases and 0 bases, with 13 bases remaining between them. Per the germline V gene, CDR1 is SGHTA and CDR2 is FQGNSA. CDR3: CASSSPNDYSYEQYF. Written as DNA, the CDR3 is TGTGCCAGCAGCTCCCCTAATGATTACTCCTACGAGCAGTACTTC.

The table lists this clonotype with a few counts. The chain uses TRBV7-9 and TRBJ1-6; the D is unclear. Germline V gene lookup returns CDR1 SEHNR and CDR2 FQNEAQ (reference sequence). The CDR3 totals 14 residues. V dropped 5 bases and J dropped 3 bases, with 8 bases sitting between them. The CDR3 here is CASSRANYNSPLHF. CDR3 in DNA: TGTGCCAGCAGCCGGGCGAACTATAATTCACCCCTCCACTTT. Complete variable domain (other parts from reference TRBV7-9 and TRBJ1-6): DTGVSQNPRHKITKRGQNVTFRCDPISEHNRLYWYRQTLGQGPEFLTYFQNEAQLEKSRLLSDRFSAERPKGSFSTLEIQRTEQGDSAMYLCASSRANYNSPLHFGNGTRLTVT.